This T cell receptor beta chain was identified in a study of human T cells and chemical hapten exposure. Looking at the study overall: The cohort included alopecia areata under or over 50% scalp, totalis and universalis.

One entry per CDR3 protein results from TCRdb running MiXCR on the RACE reads. The repertoire holds about 380,000 distinct CDR3 sequences, with approximately 5% as singletons. The sample's time point: pre-sensitization, week 0. Treatment noted: therapeutic diphenylcyclopropenone sensitization with weekly scalp DPC. The CDR3 spans 15 residues. V lost 6 bases and J lost 3, with 16 bases in between. This clonotype showed up many times. The receptor was isolated from a woman in her forties or fifties with alopecia areata. Some clones in this sample may be carry-over from other donors' samples. The chain recombines TRBV12-3 or TRBV12-4 with TRBJ2-3; tentatively, D is TRBD1 (6 bases). The specimen was whole blood, collected in connection with sensitization to the hapten diphenylcyclopropenone (DPC). The CDR3 region has the DNA TGTGCCAGCAGGGACGATTACAGGGCAACAGATACGCAGTATTTT. This sequence encodes CASRDDYRATDTQYF.